What follows is one TCR beta chain and its context. Its cognate antigen is unknown. Each donor's status was that of a healthy bone marrow donor. Despite likely unrecorded immune exposures, the donors were nominally healthy at the time of sampling. The data derive from a study of cytomegalovirus exposure and HLA in healthy donors. The primer mix had 60 Vbeta and 13 Jbeta primers. Produced via immunoSEQ multiplex PCR; TCRdb's table is partial and in-frame only. Of 100,000 to 150,000 clones in the sample, roughly 80% were seen once. Notes on the study in general: TCR beta V- and J-gene trimming, according to a later analysis, was linked to a missense DCLRE1C variant.

The sequencing sample was made of PBMCs. This TCR came from a man aged 30 to 39 in good health and CMV-seropositive.

CDR3 protein: CASSYSIAPGQPQHF. The CDR3 DNA sequence: TGTGCCAGCAGTTACTCCATAGCTCCGGGTCAGCCCCAGCATTTT. The V and J genes are TRBV6-5 and TRBJ1-5; no firm D call. The CDR3 length is 15 residues. The V end lost 0 bases, the J end lost 6 bases, and 12 bases lay between the germline ends. The germline V gene has CDR1 MNHEY and CDR2 SVGAGI.